The clone carrying this TCR beta chain appeared a few times. The antigen remains unidentified. This entry is derived from a study of T cells in tuberculosis. About the study: This South African cohort compared adolescents with or without latent tuberculosis against adults with active tuberculosis. Study conclusions and caveats: Active tuberculosis alpha repertoires lay closer to GMM-specific TCRs than controls'.

The table came from immunoSEQ multiplex PCR; TCRdb's copy has only in-frame clones and leaves some out. This table has tens of thousands of clones, roughly nine tenths appearing once. Sequencing was performed on PBMCs. This sequence was found in a donor aged 10 to 29 with latent tuberculosis or without tuberculosis infection. Some clones in this sample may be carry-over from other donors' samples.

The CDR3 is CAGAGGPTDTQYF. CDR3 nucleotide sequence: TGTGCCGGAGCGGGAGGCCCCACAGATACGCAGTATTTT. The chain uses TRBV19 and TRBJ2-3; 9 bases match TRBD2. The germline gives CDR1 LNHDA, CDR2 SQIVND (reference sequence). This CDR3 region has 13 residues. V lost 11 bases to trimming and J lost 2 bases; unmatched junction nucleotides: 5.